Listed below are T cell receptor beta chains from one sample, sequenced in a study of radiation and T cells in renal cell carcinoma. Some clones are missing from TCRdb's copy, which holds only in-frame ones; the method was immunoSEQ multiplex PCR. There are about 150,000 clones in the sample; roughly 87% occur only once, and roughly 13% lies in the top ten. This specimen was blood, taken from a patient whose treatment included radiotherapy and nephrectomy. The origin of the receptors is a woman between 50 and 59 years old with renal cell carcinoma. Both conserved end residues are part of each CDR3. A D gene is named only where the DNA matches it firmly. Rows may omit the clone size; those that give it use once, few, many or a size class.

size: .
D: .
J: TRBJ1-5
V: TRBV6-1
DNA: TGTGCCAGCAGGACGGTAGGGGGTAATCAGCCCCAGCATTTT
CDR3: CASRTVGGNQPQHF

size: .
D: TRBD1
J: TRBJ2-7
V: TRBV18
DNA: TGTGCCAGCTCGTCCCCGAAAGACAGGGTCTCCTACGAGCAGTACTTC
CDR3: CASSSPKDRVSYEQYF

size: .
D: .
J: TRBJ2-5
V: TRBV4-2
DNA: TGTGCCAGCAGCCAAGATTGGCGGGGCGGTGGGGAGACCCAGTACTTC
CDR3: CASSQDWRGGGETQYF

size: .
D: .
J: TRBJ2-1
V: TRBV7-2
DNA: TGTGCCAGCAGCCCTTACAATGAGCAGTTCTTC
CDR3: CASSPYNEQFF

size: .
D: .
J: TRBJ1-1
V: TRBV5-1
DNA: TGCGCCAGCAGCTTGGAGCAGGGAGGCCAGACTGAAGCTTTCTTT
CDR3: CASSLEQGGQTEAFF

size: .
D: .
J: TRBJ1-5
V: TRBV6-1
DNA: TGTGCCTGTGATTGGGGGAATCAGCCCCAGCATTTT
CDR3: CACDWGNQPQHF

size: .
D: .
J: TRBJ1-5
V: TRBV19
DNA: TGTGCCAGTAGTGGGTTCAATAATCGGCAGCCCCAGCATTTT
CDR3: CASSGFNNRQPQHF

size: .
D: .
J: TRBJ2-1
V: TRBV6-5
DNA: TGTGCCAGCAGTTACTCGAGGAATGAGCAGTTCTTC
CDR3: CASSYSRNEQFF

size: .
D: .
J: TRBJ1-1
V: TRBV19
DNA: TGTGCCAGTAGTATAGATTATACGGCCCTGAACACTGAAGCTTTCTTT
CDR3: CASSIDYTALNTEAFF

size: .
D: .
J: TRBJ1-1
V: TRBV4-1
DNA: TGCGCCAGCAGCCAAGAGAGGCAGGGGACCAACACTGAAGCTTTCTTT
CDR3: CASSQERQGTNTEAFF

size: few
D: .
J: TRBJ1-2
V: TRBV9
DNA: TGTGCCAGCAGCGTAGAGGACTCTGCCTATGGCTACACCTTC
CDR3: CASSVEDSAYGYTF

size: .
D: TRBD2
J: TRBJ2-3
V: TRBV7-2
DNA: TGTGCCAGCAGCTCGTACCGGGGGGGCGGCACAGATACGCAGTATTTT
CDR3: CASSSYRGGGTDTQYF

size: .
D: .
J: TRBJ2-5
V: TRBV9
DNA: TGTGCCAGCAGCGTAGTACCAACGAGCGGAGAGACCCAGTACTTC
CDR3: CASSVVPTSGETQYF

size: .
D: .
J: TRBJ1-2
V: TRBV19
DNA: TGTGCCAGTAGTATCCCAGGGAATAACTATGGCTACACCTTC
CDR3: CASSIPGNNYGYTF

size: .
D: .
J: TRBJ1-2
V: TRBV18
DNA: TGTGCCAGCTCACCCCGGGGACGGGGCTATGGCTACACCTTC
CDR3: CASSPRGRGYGYTF

size: few
D: .
J: TRBJ1-1
V: TRBV19
DNA: TGTGCCAGTATCCGGCTGTCGGCGGGGCAGGCTTTCTTT
CDR3: CASIRLSAGQAFF

size: .
D: .
J: TRBJ1-5
V: TRBV6-5
DNA: TGTGCCAGCAGTTACTCGACGGCAGGGGCTAATCAGCCCCAGCATTTT
CDR3: CASSYSTAGANQPQHF

size: few
D: .
J: TRBJ1-3
V: TRBV18
DNA: TGTGCCAGCTCCTTCGACAGCTCCTCTGGAAACACCATATATTTT
CDR3: CASSFDSSSGNTIYF

size: .
D: .
J: TRBJ2-1
V: TRBV5-1
DNA: TGCGCCAGCAGCTTGGAGGCAGGAATCGATGAGCAGTTCTTC
CDR3: CASSLEAGIDEQFF

size: .
D: .
J: TRBJ1-2
V: TRBV2
DNA: TGTGCCAGCGGAGACAGACGAAACTATGGCTACACCTTC
CDR3: CASGDRRNYGYTF

size: .
D: TRBD1
J: TRBJ1-1
V: TRBV18
DNA: TGTGCCAGCTCACCACGTTCAGCAGGGGGCGAATCTGACACTGAAGCTTTCTTT
CDR3: CASSPRSAGGESDTEAFF

size: once
D: TRBD2
J: TRBJ2-7
V: TRBV6-5
DNA: TGTGCCAGCAGTTACCCGGGGGGAAAGCAGTACTTC
CDR3: CASSYPGGKQYF

size: .
D: .
J: TRBJ2-6
V: TRBV4-1
DNA: TGCGCCAGCAGCCAAGAGACAGTTAGCGCTGCGGCCAACGTCCTGACTTTC
CDR3: CASSQETVSAAANVLTF

size: .
D: TRBD1
J: TRBJ1-2
V: TRBV6-6
DNA: TGTGCCAGCAGCCAAGGGACAGATTACTATGGCTACACCTTC
CDR3: CASSQGTDYYGYTF

size: .
D: TRBD1
J: TRBJ2-1
V: TRBV13
DNA: TGTGCCAGCAGCCCGATCGGACAGGGGACGTACAATGAGCAGTTCTTC
CDR3: CASSPIGQGTYNEQFF

size: .
D: .
J: TRBJ1-2
V: TRBV10-3
DNA: TGTGCCATCAGTGTAGAGGGATCCTATGGCTACACCTTC
CDR3: CAISVEGSYGYTF